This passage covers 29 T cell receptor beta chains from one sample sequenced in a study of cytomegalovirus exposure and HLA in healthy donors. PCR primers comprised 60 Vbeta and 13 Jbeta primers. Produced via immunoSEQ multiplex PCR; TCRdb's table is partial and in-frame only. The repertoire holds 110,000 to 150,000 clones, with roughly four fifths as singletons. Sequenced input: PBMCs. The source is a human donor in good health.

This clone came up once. The CDR3 DNA sequence: TGTGCCAGCAGTTACACCTACAGGGAAGGCTACACCTTC. Protein product: CASSYTYREGYTF. The chain has TRBV6-5 and TRBJ1-2; D is possibly TRBD1 (6 bases). V was clipped by 2 bases and J by 8 bases, with 12 bases between them. The CDR3 length is 13 residues. Germline CDR1 is MNHEY and CDR2 is SVGAGI.

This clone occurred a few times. Written as DNA, the CDR3 is TGTGCCTGGAGCCGACAAGCTGGAAACACCATATATTTT. Residues: CAWSRQAGNTIYF. V usage is TRBV30 and J usage is TRBJ1-3, with D uncertain. Trimming took 3 bases from V and 2 from J, leaving 8 bases between them. The CDR3 is 13 amino acids. Germline CDR1 is GTSNPN and CDR2 is SVGIG (reference sequence).

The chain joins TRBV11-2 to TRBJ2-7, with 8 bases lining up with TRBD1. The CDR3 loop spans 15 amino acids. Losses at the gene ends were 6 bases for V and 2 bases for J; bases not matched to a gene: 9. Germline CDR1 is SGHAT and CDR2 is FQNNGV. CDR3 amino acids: CASRHRQGHTYEQYF. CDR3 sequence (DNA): TGTGCCAGCAGACACAGACAGGGGCACACCTACGAGCAGTACTTC.

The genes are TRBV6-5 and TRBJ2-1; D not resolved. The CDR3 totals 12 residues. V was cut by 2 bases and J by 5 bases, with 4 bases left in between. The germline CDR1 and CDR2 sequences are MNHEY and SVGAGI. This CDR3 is CASSYPDNEQFF. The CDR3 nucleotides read TGTGCCAGCAGTTACCCAGACAATGAGCAGTTCTTC.

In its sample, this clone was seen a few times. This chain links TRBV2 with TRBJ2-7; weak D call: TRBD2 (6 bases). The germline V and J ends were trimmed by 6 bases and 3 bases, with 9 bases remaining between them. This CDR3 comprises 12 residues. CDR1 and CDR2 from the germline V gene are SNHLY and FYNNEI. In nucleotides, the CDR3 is TGTGCCAGCAGCCTGGGGGGCTACGAGCAGTACTTC. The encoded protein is CASSLGGYEQYF.

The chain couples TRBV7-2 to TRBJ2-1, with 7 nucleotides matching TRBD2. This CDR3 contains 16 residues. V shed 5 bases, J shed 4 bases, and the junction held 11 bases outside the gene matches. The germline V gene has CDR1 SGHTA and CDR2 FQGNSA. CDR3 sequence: CASSDGSGEGYNEQFF. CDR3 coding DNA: TGTGCCAGCAGCGACGGTTCGGGGGAGGGATACAATGAGCAGTTCTTC.

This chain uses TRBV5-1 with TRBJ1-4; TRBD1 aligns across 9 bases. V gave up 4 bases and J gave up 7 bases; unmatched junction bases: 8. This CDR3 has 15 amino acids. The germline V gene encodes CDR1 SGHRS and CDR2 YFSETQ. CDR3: CASSKGQGTGEKLFF. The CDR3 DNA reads TGCGCCAGCAGCAAGGGACAGGGAACGGGTGAAAAACTGTTTTTT.

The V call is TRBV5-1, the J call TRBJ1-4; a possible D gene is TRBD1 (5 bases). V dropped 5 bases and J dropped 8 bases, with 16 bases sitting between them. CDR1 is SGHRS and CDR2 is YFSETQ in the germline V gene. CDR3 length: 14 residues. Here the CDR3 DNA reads TGCGCCAGCAGTTCCCGGGGAGGGGACGAAAAACTGTTTTTT. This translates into CASSSRGGDEKLFF.

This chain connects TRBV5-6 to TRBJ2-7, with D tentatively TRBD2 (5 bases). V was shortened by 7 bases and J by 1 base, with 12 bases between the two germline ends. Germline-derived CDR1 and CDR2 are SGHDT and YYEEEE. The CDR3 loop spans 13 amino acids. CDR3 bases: TGTGCCAGCGGCGCGGAGGCTTCCTACGAGCAGTACTTC. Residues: CASGAEASYEQYF.

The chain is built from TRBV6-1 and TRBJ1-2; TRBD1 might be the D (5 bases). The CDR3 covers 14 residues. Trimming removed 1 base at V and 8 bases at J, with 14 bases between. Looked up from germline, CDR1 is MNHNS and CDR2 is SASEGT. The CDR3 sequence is CASSEDPQWGGYTF. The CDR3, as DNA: TGTGCCAGCAGTGAAGACCCCCAATGGGGCGGCTACACCTTC.

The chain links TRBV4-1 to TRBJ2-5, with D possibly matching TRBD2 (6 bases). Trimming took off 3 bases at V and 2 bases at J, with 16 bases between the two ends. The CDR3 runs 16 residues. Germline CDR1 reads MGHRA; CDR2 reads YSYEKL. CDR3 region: CASSQKPGLAQETQYF. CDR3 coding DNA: TGCGCCAGCAGCCAGAAGCCGGGACTGGCACAAGAGACCCAGTACTTC.

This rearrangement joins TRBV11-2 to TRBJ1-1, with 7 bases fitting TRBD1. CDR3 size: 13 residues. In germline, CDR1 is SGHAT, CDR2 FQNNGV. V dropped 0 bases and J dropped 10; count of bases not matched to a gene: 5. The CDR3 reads CASSLERGGGAFF. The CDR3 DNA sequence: TGTGCCAGCAGCTTAGAAAGAGGGGGCGGAGCTTTCTTT.

CDR3 in amino acids: CASSYAVPGNTIYF. CDR3 bases: TGTGCCAGCAGCTACGCAGTTCCTGGAAACACCATATATTTT. The chain recombines TRBV5-6 with TRBJ1-3; the D is unclear. Germline V gene lookup returns CDR1 SGHDT and CDR2 YYEEEE. The CDR3 length is 14 residues. V lost 3 bases and J 2 bases, leaving 9 bases between the germline ends.

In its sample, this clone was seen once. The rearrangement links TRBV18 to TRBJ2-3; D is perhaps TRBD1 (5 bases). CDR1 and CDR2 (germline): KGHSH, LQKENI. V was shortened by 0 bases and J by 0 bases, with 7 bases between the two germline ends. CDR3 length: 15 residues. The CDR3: CASSPPTDSTDTQYF. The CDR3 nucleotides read TGTGCCAGCTCACCACCGACAGATAGCACAGATACGCAGTATTTT.

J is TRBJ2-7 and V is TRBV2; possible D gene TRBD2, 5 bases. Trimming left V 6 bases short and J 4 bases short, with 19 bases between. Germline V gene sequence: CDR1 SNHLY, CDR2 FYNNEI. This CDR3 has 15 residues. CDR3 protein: CASRPQLMGRYEQYF. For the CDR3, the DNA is TGTGCCAGCAGGCCCCAGTTGATGGGGAGATACGAGCAGTACTTC.

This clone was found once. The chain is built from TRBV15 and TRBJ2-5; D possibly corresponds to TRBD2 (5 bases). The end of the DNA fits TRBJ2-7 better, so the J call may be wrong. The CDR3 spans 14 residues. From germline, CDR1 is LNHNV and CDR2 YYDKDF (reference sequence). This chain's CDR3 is CATSFNEEAYEQYF. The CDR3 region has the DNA TGTGCCACCAGCTTCAACGAGGAGGCCTACGAGCAGTACTTC.

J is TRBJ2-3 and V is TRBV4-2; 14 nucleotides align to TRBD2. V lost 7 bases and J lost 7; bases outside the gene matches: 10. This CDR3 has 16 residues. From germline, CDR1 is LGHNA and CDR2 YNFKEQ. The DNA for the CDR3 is TGTGCCAGCACCCATTCCGGGACTAGCGGGAGAAATACGCAGTATTTT. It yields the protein CASTHSGTSGRNTQYF.

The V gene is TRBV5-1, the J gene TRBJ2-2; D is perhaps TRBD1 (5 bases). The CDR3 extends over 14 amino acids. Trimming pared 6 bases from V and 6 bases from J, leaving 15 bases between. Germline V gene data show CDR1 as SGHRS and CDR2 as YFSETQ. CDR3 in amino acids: CASTPSGSPGELFF. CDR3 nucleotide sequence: TGCGCCAGCACCCCTTCAGGGTCTCCCGGGGAGCTGTTTTTT. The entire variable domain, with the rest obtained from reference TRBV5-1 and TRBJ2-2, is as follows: KAGVTQTPRYLIKTRGQQVTLSCSPISGHRSVSWYQQTPGQGLQFLFEYFSETQRNKGNFPGRFSGRQFSNSRSEMNVSTLELGDSALYLCASTPSGSPGELFFGEGSRLTVL.

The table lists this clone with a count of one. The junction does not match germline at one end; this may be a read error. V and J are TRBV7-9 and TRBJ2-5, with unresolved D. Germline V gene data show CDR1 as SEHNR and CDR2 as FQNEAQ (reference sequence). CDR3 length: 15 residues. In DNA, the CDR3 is TGTTCCAGCAGCTTTGGGCCCCAAGGCCAAGAGACCCAGTACTTC. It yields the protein CSSSFGPQGQETQYF.

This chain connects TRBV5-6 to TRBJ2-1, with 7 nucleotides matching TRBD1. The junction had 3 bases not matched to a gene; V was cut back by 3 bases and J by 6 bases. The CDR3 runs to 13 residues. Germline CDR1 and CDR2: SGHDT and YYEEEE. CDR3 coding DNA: TGTGCCAGCAGCTGGGCAGGGGGCAATGAGCAGTTCTTC. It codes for CASSWAGGNEQFF.

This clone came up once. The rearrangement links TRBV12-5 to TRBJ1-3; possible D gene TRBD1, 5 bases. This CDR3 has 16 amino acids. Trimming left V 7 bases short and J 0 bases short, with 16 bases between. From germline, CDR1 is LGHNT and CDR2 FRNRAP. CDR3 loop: CASVLAGVISGNTIYF. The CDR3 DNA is TGTGCTAGTGTCCTCGCGGGGGTAATCTCTGGAAACACCATATATTTT.

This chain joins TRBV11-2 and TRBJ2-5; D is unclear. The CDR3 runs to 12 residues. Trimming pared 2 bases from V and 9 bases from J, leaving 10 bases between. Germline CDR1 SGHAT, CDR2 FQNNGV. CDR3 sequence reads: CASSLINSAQYF. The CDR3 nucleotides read TGTGCCAGCAGCTTAATCAACTCGGCCCAGTACTTC.

CDR3 loop: CASSEGTSVDTQYF. CDR3 sequence (DNA): TGTGCCAGCAGCGAGGGGACTAGCGTAGATACGCAGTATTTT. The genes are TRBV11-2 and TRBJ2-3, with 10 bases that match TRBD2. V gave up 5 bases and J gave up 5 bases; unmatched junction bases: 4. Germline V CDR1 and CDR2: SGHAT, FQNNGV. The CDR3 has 14 residues.

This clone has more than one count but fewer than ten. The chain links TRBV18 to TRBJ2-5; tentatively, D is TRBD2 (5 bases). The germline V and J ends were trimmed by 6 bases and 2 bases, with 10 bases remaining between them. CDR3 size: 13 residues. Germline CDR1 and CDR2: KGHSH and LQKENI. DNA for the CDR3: TGTGCCAGCTCGGCTAGCAGACAAGAGACCCAGTACTTC. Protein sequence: CASSASRQETQYF.

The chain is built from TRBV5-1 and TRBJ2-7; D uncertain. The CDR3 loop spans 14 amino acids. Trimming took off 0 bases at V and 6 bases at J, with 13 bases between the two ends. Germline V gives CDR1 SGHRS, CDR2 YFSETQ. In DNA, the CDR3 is TGCGCCAGCAGCTTGGCCTTGTCCCCTCGCGAGCAGTACTTC. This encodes CASSLALSPREQYF.

The CDR3 DNA reads as TGTGCCAGTACCCCGACAGGTTACTCCTATAATTCACCCCTCCACTTT. Encoded protein: CASTPTGYSYNSPLHF. The chain has TRBV19 and TRBJ1-6, with a tentative D call TRBD1 (6 bases). CDR3 length: 16 amino acids. The ends were cut back, 7 bases at V and 0 bases at J, with 13 bases in the middle. Per the germline V gene, CDR1 is LNHDA and CDR2 is SQIVND (reference sequence). Full variable domain (outside the CDR3, taken from reference TRBV19 and TRBJ1-6): DGGITQSPKYLFRKEGQNVTLSCEQNLNHDAMYWYRQDPGQGLRLIYYSQIVNDFQKGDIAEGYSVSREKKESFPLTVTSAQKNPTAFYLCASTPTGYSYNSPLHFGNGTRLTVT.

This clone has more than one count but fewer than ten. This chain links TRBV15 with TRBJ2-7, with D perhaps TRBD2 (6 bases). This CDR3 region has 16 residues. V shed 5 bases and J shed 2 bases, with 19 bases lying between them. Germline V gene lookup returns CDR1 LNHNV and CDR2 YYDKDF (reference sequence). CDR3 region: CATSGWGGDRTYEQYF. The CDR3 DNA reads TGTGCCACCAGCGGGTGGGGCGGGGACCGAACCTACGAGCAGTACTTC.

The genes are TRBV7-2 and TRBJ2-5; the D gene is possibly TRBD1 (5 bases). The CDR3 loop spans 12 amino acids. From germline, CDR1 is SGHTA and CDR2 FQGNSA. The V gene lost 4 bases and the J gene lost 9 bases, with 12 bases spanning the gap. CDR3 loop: CASSSGWAAQYF. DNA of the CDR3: TGTGCCAGCAGCTCAGGGTGGGCGGCCCAGTACTTC.

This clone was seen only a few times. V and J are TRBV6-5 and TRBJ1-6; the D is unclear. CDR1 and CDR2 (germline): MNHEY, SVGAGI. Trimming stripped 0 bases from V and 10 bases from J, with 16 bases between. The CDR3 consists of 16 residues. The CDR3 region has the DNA TGTGCCAGCAGTTACTCGATAAATCGGGGTAACTCACCCCTCCACTTT. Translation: CASSYSINRGNSPLHF.